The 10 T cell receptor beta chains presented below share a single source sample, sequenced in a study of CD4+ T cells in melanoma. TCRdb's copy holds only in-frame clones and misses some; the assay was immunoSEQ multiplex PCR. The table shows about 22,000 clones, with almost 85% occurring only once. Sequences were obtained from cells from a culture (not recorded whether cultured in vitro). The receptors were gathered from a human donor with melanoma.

The CDR3 region is CASSDPSGNTEAFF. CDR3 nucleotide sequence: TGCGCCAGCAGTGACCCCTCAGGGAACACTGAAGCTTTCTTT. V is TRBV10-2 and J is TRBJ1-1; no reliable D call. In germline, CDR1 is WSHSY, CDR2 SAAADI. CDR3 length: 14 residues. Trimming cost V 3 bases and J 1 base, with 9 bases left between them.

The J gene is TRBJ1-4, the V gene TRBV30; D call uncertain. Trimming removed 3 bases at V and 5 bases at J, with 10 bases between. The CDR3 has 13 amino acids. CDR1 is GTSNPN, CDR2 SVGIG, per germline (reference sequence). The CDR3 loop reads CAWRLALNEKLFF. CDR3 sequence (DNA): TGTGCCTGGAGACTTGCATTGAATGAAAAACTGTTTTTT.

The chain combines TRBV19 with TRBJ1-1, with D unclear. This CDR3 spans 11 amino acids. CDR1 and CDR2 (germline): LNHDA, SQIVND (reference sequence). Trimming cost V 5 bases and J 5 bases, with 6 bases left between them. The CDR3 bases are TGTGCCAGTAGTGTTCGGACTGAAGCTTTCTTT. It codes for CASSVRTEAFF.

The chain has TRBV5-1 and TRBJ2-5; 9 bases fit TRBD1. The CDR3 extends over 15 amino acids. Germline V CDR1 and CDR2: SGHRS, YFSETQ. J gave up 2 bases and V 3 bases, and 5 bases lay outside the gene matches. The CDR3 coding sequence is TGCGCCAGCAGCTGGGACAGGGTCTGGCAAGAGACCCAGTACTTC. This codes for CASSWDRVWQETQYF.

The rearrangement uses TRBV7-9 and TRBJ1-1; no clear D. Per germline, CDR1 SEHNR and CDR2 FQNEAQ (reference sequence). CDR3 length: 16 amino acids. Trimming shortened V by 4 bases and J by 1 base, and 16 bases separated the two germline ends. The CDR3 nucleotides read TGTGCCAGCAGCTCCCTTACGAGGGTGGCGAACACTGAAGCTTTCTTT. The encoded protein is CASSSLTRVANTEAFF.

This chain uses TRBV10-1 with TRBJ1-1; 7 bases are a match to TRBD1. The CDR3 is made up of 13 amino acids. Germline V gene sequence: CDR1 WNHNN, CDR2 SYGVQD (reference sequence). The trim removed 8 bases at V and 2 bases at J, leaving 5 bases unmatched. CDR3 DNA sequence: TGCGCCAGCCGGGGACAGCACAACACTGAAGCTTTCTTT. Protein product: CASRGQHNTEAFF.

The CDR3 DNA reads as TGTGCCAGCAGCTTGGGAGGAAGGACTGAAGCTTTCTTT. It specifies CASSLGGRTEAFF. This rearrangement joins TRBV5-4 to TRBJ1-1; no definite D call. From germline, CDR1 is SGHNT and CDR2 YYREEE (reference sequence). This CDR3 has 13 residues. V was cut by 0 bases and J by 5 bases, with 8 bases left in between.

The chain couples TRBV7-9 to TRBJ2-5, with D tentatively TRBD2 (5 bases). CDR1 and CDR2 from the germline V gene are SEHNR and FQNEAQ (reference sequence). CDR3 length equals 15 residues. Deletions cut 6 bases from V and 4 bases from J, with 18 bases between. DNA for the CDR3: TGTGCCAGCAGGGAAGGACGGATAGCGAGAGAGACCCAGTACTTC. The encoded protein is CASREGRIARETQYF.

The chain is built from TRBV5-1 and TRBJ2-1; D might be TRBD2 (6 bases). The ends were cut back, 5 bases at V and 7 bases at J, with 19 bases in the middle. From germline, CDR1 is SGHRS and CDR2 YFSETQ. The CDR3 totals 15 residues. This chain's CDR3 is CASRGGPTIENEQFF. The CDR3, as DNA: TGCGCCAGCAGGGGAGGACCCACGATAGAGAATGAGCAGTTCTTC.

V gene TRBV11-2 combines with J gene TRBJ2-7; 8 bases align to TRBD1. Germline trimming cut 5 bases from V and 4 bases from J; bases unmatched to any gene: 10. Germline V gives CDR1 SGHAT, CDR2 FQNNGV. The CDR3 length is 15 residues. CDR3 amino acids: CASSTYRGEGYEQYF. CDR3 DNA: TGTGCCAGCAGCACATACAGGGGGGAAGGGTACGAGCAGTACTTC.